These T cell receptor beta chains were read from a single sample in a study of blood T cell repertoires in COVID-19. TCRdb keeps only in-frame clones here, not all; method: immunoSEQ multiplex PCR. The data contain fewer than 200,000 clones, roughly 80% of them singletons. Material: peripheral blood. All receptors come from a woman between 70 and 85 years old with COVID-19, enrolled during active disease. CDR3s include the opening cysteine and the closing phenylalanine or tryptophan. D genes are given only for firm matches. Clone sizes are given selectively: once, few, many, or a class where the clone is expanded.

CDR3 length: 16
J gene: TRBJ2-1
D gene: TRBD2
V gene: TRBV10-1
clone size: .
CDR3 protein: CASSGETSGSMDEQFF
CDR3 DNA: TGCGCCAGCAGCGGGGAGACTAGCGGGAGTATGGATGAGCAGTTCTTC

CDR3 length: 15
J gene: TRBJ2-5
D gene: TRBD1
V gene: TRBV19
clone size: .
CDR3 protein: CASSGSQGASGAQYF
CDR3 DNA: TGTGCCAGTAGTGGGAGTCAGGGGGCTTCCGGGGCCCAGTACTTC

CDR3 length: 15
J gene: TRBJ2-6
D gene: .
V gene: TRBV19
clone size: .
CDR3 protein: CASSIGLSGANVLTF
CDR3 DNA: TGTGCCAGTAGTATAGGACTCTCTGGGGCCAACGTCCTGACTTTC

CDR3 length: 15
J gene: TRBJ2-6
D gene: .
V gene: TRBV27
clone size: .
CDR3 protein: CASSLEGTGANVLTF
CDR3 DNA: TGTGCCAGCAGTTTAGAAGGGACAGGGGCCAACGTCCTGACTTTC

CDR3 length: 14
J gene: TRBJ1-6
D gene: .
V gene: TRBV3-1/TRBV3-2
clone size: .
CDR3 protein: CASSQDSLISPLHF
CDR3 DNA: TGTGCCAGCAGCCAAGACTCCCTTATCTCACCCCTCCACTTT

CDR3 length: 15
J gene: TRBJ1-2
D gene: .
V gene: TRBV28
clone size: .
CDR3 protein: CASSSTGSLSYGYTF
CDR3 DNA: TGTGCCAGCAGTTCAACAGGGTCCTTATCCTATGGCTACACCTTC

CDR3 length: 15
J gene: TRBJ2-1
D gene: TRBD1
V gene: TRBV7-2
clone size: .
CDR3 protein: CASSFDRGRENEQFF
CDR3 DNA: TGTGCCAGCAGCTTTGACAGGGGGCGAGAAAATGAGCAGTTCTTC

CDR3 length: 15
J gene: TRBJ2-3
D gene: .
V gene: TRBV6-6
clone size: .
CDR3 protein: CASKDRQASTDTQYF
CDR3 DNA: TGTGCCAGCAAGGATCGGCAGGCGAGCACAGATACGCAGTATTTT

CDR3 length: 16
J gene: TRBJ2-1
D gene: TRBD1
V gene: TRBV5-1
clone size: .
CDR3 protein: CASSLAGIQGLNEQFF
CDR3 DNA: TGCGCCAGCAGCTTGGCCGGGATACAGGGGCTGAATGAGCAGTTCTTC

CDR3 length: 15
J gene: TRBJ2-5
D gene: TRBD2
V gene: TRBV9
clone size: .
CDR3 protein: CASSVLAGGSETQYF
CDR3 DNA: TGTGCCAGCAGCGTACTAGCGGGAGGGTCAGAGACCCAGTACTTC

CDR3 length: 14
J gene: TRBJ1-5
D gene: TRBD1
V gene: TRBV2
clone size: .
CDR3 protein: CASSAGTGLRAQHF
CDR3 DNA: TGTGCCAGCAGTGCCGGGACAGGGCTGCGAGCCCAGCATTTT

CDR3 length: 13
J gene: TRBJ2-7
D gene: .
V gene: TRBV5-5
clone size: .
CDR3 protein: CASSPDTGIEQYF
CDR3 DNA: TGTGCCAGCAGCCCAGATACAGGGATTGAGCAGTACTTC

CDR3 length: 14
J gene: TRBJ2-2
D gene: .
V gene: TRBV19
clone size: .
CDR3 protein: CASSIRGNTGELFF
CDR3 DNA: TGTGCCAGTAGTATCCGGGGGAACACCGGGGAGCTGTTTTTT

CDR3 length: 19
J gene: TRBJ2-1
D gene: TRBD2
V gene: TRBV7-2
clone size: .
CDR3 protein: CASSLAGLAGGGSSNEQFF
CDR3 DNA: TGTGCCAGCAGCTTAGCTGGACTAGCGGGAGGGGGCTCCAGCAATGAGCAGTTCTTC

CDR3 length: 14
J gene: TRBJ2-5
D gene: TRBD1
V gene: TRBV5-1
clone size: .
CDR3 protein: CASSYGQGGETQYF
CDR3 DNA: TGCGCCAGCAGCTACGGACAGGGAGGAGAGACCCAGTACTTC

CDR3 length: 13
J gene: TRBJ1-2
D gene: TRBD1
V gene: TRBV28
clone size: .
CDR3 protein: CASRQGRLYGYTF
CDR3 DNA: TGTGCCAGCAGACAGGGGAGACTCTATGGCTACACCTTC

CDR3 length: 15
J gene: TRBJ1-1
D gene: TRBD1
V gene: TRBV7-6
clone size: .
CDR3 protein: CASSPRQGGNTEAFF
CDR3 DNA: TGTGCCAGCAGCCCTCGACAGGGGGGGAACACTGAAGCTTTCTTT

CDR3 length: 14
J gene: TRBJ1-2
D gene: TRBD1
V gene: TRBV5-6
clone size: .
CDR3 protein: CASSLTGTGYGYTF
CDR3 DNA: TGTGCCAGCAGCTTGACCGGGACAGGCTATGGCTACACCTTC

CDR3 length: 17
J gene: TRBJ2-3
D gene: TRBD2
V gene: TRBV6-2/TRBV6-3
clone size: .
CDR3 protein: CASSRTSGIGLTDTQYF
CDR3 DNA: TGTGCCAGCAGTCGGACTAGCGGGATAGGCTTAACAGATACGCAGTATTTT

CDR3 length: 16
J gene: TRBJ2-2
D gene: TRBD2
V gene: TRBV25-1
clone size: .
CDR3 protein: CASSEAGGPRTGELFF
CDR3 DNA: TGTGCCAGCAGTGAGGCGGGAGGGCCTAGGACCGGGGAGCTGTTTTTT

CDR3 length: 15
J gene: TRBJ2-1
D gene: .
V gene: TRBV28
clone size: .
CDR3 protein: CASLQGGSQGDEQFF
CDR3 DNA: TGTGCCAGCCTACAGGGTGGGTCTCAGGGCGATGAGCAGTTCTTC

CDR3 length: 16
J gene: TRBJ1-6
D gene: TRBD1
V gene: TRBV19
clone size: .
CDR3 protein: CASSLTGDSYNSPLHF
CDR3 DNA: TGTGCCAGTTCCTTGACAGGGGACTCCTATAATTCACCCCTCCACTTT

CDR3 length: 15
J gene: TRBJ2-3
D gene: TRBD2
V gene: TRBV7-9
clone size: few
CDR3 protein: CASRAGTSFLLAQYF
CDR3 DNA: TGTGCCAGCAGAGCCGGGACTAGCTTCTTATTGGCGCAGTATTTT

CDR3 length: 15
J gene: TRBJ2-1
D gene: TRBD2
V gene: TRBV19
clone size: .
CDR3 protein: CASTNSGGPYNEQFF
CDR3 DNA: TGTGCCAGTACCAATTCGGGAGGGCCCTACAATGAGCAGTTCTTC

CDR3 length: 15
J gene: TRBJ1-3
D gene: .
V gene: TRBV5-4
clone size: .
CDR3 protein: CASSPRGGDGNTIYF
CDR3 DNA: TGTGCCAGCAGTCCGAGGGGGGGCGACGGAAACACCATATATTTT

CDR3 length: 14
J gene: TRBJ2-1
D gene: TRBD2
V gene: TRBV30
clone size: .
CDR3 protein: CAWAIAGGYNEQFF
CDR3 DNA: TGTGCCTGGGCCATAGCGGGAGGCTACAATGAGCAGTTCTTC

CDR3 length: 15
J gene: TRBJ1-4
D gene: .
V gene: TRBV5-1
clone size: few
CDR3 protein: CASSPSAGSNEKLFF
CDR3 DNA: TGCGCCAGCAGCCCCTCCGCCGGGTCTAATGAAAAACTGTTTTTT

CDR3 length: 15
J gene: TRBJ2-3
D gene: TRBD2
V gene: TRBV5-1
clone size: .
CDR3 protein: CASSLAGLETDTQYF
CDR3 DNA: TGCGCCAGCAGCTTGGCGGGACTAGAGACAGATACGCAGTATTTT

CDR3 length: 15
J gene: TRBJ2-1
D gene: .
V gene: TRBV20-1
clone size: once
CDR3 protein: CSASPPGSGYNEQFF
CDR3 DNA: TGCAGTGCTAGTCCCCCGGGGAGCGGTTACAATGAGCAGTTCTTC